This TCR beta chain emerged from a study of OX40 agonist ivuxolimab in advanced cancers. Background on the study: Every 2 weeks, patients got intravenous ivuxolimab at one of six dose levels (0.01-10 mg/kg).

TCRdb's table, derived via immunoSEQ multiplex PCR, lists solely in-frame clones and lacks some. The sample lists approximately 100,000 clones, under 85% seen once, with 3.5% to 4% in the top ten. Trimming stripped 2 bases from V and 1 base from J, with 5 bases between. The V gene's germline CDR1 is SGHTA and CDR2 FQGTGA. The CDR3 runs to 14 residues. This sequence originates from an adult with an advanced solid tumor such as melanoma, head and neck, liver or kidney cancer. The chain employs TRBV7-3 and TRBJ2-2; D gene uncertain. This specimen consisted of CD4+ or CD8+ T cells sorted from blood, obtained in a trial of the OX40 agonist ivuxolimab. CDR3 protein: CASSLAKNTGELFF. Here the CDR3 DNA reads TGTGCCAGCAGCTTAGCTAAGAACACCGGGGAGCTGTTTTTT. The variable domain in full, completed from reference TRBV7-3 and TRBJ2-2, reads GAGVSQTPSNKVTEKGKYVELRCDPISGHTALYWYRQSLGQGPEFLIYFQGTGAADDSGLPNDRFFAVRPEGSVSTLKIQRTERGDSAVYLCASSLAKNTGELFFGEGSRLTVL.